The 18 T cell receptor beta chains in this list originate from one sample, sequenced in a study of Graves' ophthalmopathy and Graves' hyperthyroidism. RNA served as the template for amplifying TCR beta CDR3 regions. RT-PCR with HTBI primers came first, then second-round multiplex PCR. Via MiXCR, TCRdb re-called the multiplex PCR reads, giving one row per CDR3 protein. The repertoire consists of about 480,000 distinct CDR3 sequences, with about 15% occurring once and the leading ten covering over 7.5%. Sequenced: blood. The receptors derive from a woman aged 25 to 39 with Graves' ophthalmopathy.

This clonotype was seen ten or more times. The rearrangement joins TRBV2 to TRBJ2-7; 14 bases line up with TRBD2. The germline CDR1 and CDR2 sequences are SNHLY and FYNNEI. V gave up 7 bases and J gave up 0 bases; unmatched junction bases: 2. The CDR3 has 15 residues. CDR3 sequence reads: CASKGTSGGSYEQYF. The CDR3 DNA follows: TGTGCCAGCAAAGGGACTAGCGGGGGCTCCTACGAGCAGTACTTC.

This clonotype has a count of ten or more. The chain combines TRBV19 with TRBJ1-5; 7 nucleotides line up with TRBD1. There are 15 residues in the CDR3. Germline-derived CDR1 and CDR2 are LNHDA and SQIVND (reference sequence). The ends lost 2 bases at V and 2 bases at J; junction bases unmatched: 3. The DNA for the CDR3 is TGTGCCAGTAGTATACGTGACAGGGGCAATCAGCCCCAGCATTTT. This gives the protein CASSIRDRGNQPQHF.

The table lists this clonotype with many counts. The V call is TRBV9, the J call TRBJ2-7, with no clear D. This CDR3 is 15 amino acids long. The germline V gene encodes CDR1 SGDLS and CDR2 YYNGEE. Trimming took 0 bases from V and 4 from J, leaving 14 bases between them. CDR3 protein: CASSVAGFASYEQYF. The CDR3 DNA sequence: TGTGCCAGCAGCGTAGCCGGGTTCGCCTCTTACGAGCAGTACTTC.

The V gene is TRBV24-1, the J gene TRBJ2-3, with TRBD2 matching over 8 bases. This CDR3 region has 15 residues. Unmatched junction bases numbered 1, after V lost 1 base and J lost 2 bases. CDR1 and CDR2 (germline): KGHDR, SFDVKD. CDR3 sequence (DNA): TGTGCCACCAGTGATTTAGGACTAGCCACAGATACGCAGTATTTT. As protein: CATSDLGLATDTQYF.

The chain carries TRBV7-8 and TRBJ1-5; weak D call: TRBD1 (6 bases). Germline CDR1 SGHVS, CDR2 FQNEAQ. V was cut by 5 bases and J by 0 bases, with 17 bases left in between. The CDR3 runs 17 residues. CDR3 amino acids: CASSPRDIVYSNQPQHF. DNA for the CDR3: TGTGCCAGCAGCCCACGGGACATAGTTTATAGCAATCAGCCCCAGCATTTT.

The table lists this clonotype with many counts. The genes are TRBV24-1 and TRBJ1-1, with 7 bases fitting TRBD1. CDR3 length: 15 amino acids. V lost 4 bases to trimming and J lost 1 base; unmatched junction nucleotides: 5. CDR1 KGHDR and CDR2 SFDVKD come from the germline V gene. This CDR3 is CATSETGTENTEAFF. In DNA, the CDR3 is TGTGCCACCAGTGAGACCGGGACAGAGAACACTGAAGCTTTCTTT.

This clonotype came up many times. CDR3 loop: CASSLGAGEYEQYF. The CDR3 DNA reads TGTGCCAGCAGCTTAGGGGCAGGGGAGTACGAGCAGTACTTC. The chain is built from TRBV7-2 and TRBJ2-7; perhaps TRBD1 as D (6 bases). Per germline, CDR1 SGHTA and CDR2 FQGNSA. The CDR3 has 14 residues. V was pared by 1 base and J by 4 bases, with 11 bases between.

In this sample, this clonotype turned up many times. The chain uses TRBV4-1 and TRBJ2-7, with 7 positions matching TRBD1. This CDR3 is 16 amino acids long. Trimming took 1 base from V and 3 from J; bases not matched to a gene: 9. The germline CDR1 and CDR2 sequences are MGHRA and YSYEKL. Here the CDR3 reads CASSQVMGTAYYEQYF. The CDR3 DNA reads as TGCGCCAGCAGCCAAGTCATGGGGACAGCATACTACGAGCAGTACTTC.

This clonotype was counted ten times or more. J is TRBJ1-6 and V is TRBV6-2 or TRBV6-3; D call uncertain. V gave up 1 base and J gave up 8 bases, with 6 bases separating them. The germline V gene encodes CDR1 MNHEY and CDR2 SVGEGT. This CDR3 contains 13 residues. CDR3 sequence (DNA): TGTGCCAGCAGTTACTATGGGGATTCACCCCTCCACTTT. Protein product: CASSYYGDSPLHF.

Details on this clonotype: A much bigger clone sits one base away, suggesting this may be a read error. The conserved phenylalanine or tryptophan is not found at the CDR3 terminus, so this likely reflects a read error. The V call is TRBV12-3 or TRBV12-4, the J call TRBJ2-7; 7 bases line up with TRBD2. This CDR3 has 13 amino acids. V shed 4 bases, J shed 7 bases, and the junction held 7 bases outside the gene matches. The CDR3 nucleotides are TGTGCCAGCAGTTCTCGGGGGGATGGGGAGCAGTACTAC. Encoded protein: CASSSRGDGEQYY.

This clonotype has a count of ten or more. The CDR3 sequence is CASSHLGGGQETQYF. CDR3 DNA: TGTGCCAGCAGTCACCTGGGTGGGGGACAAGAGACCCAGTACTTC. The genes are TRBV6-2 or TRBV6-3 and TRBJ2-5, with D perhaps being TRBD1 or TRBD2 (5 bases each). Looked up from germline, CDR1 is MNHEY and CDR2 is SVGEGT. V was cut by 5 bases and J by 2 bases, with 15 bases left in between. The CDR3 runs 15 residues.

This clonotype was counted many times. J is TRBJ2-4 and V is TRBV12-3 or TRBV12-4, with 14 bases aligning to TRBD2. V was clipped by 3 bases and J by 0 bases; unmatched bases: 10. The length of the CDR3 is 20 residues. The CDR3 DNA reads as TGTGCCAGCAGTTTGGGACTAGCGGGGGCCCTTTCCTTAGCCAAAAACATTCAGTACTTC. The encoded protein is CASSLGLAGALSLAKNIQYF.

This clonotype has at least ten counts. The gene calls are TRBV6-5 and TRBJ2-2; D gene unclear. Trimming pared 4 bases from V and 4 bases from J, leaving 7 bases between. Germline CDR1 reads MNHEY; CDR2 reads SVGAGI. The CDR3 has 13 amino acids. This chain's CDR3 is CASSSGPTGELFF. CDR3 nucleotide sequence: TGTGCCAGCAGTTCCGGACCCACCGGGGAGCTGTTTTTT.

This clonotype was counted many times. The chain recombines TRBV6-1 with TRBJ2-5; 10 bases align to TRBD2. Germline CDR1 is MNHNS and CDR2 is SASEGT. V was clipped by 10 bases and J by 2 bases; unmatched bases: 10. The CDR3 spans 15 residues. The CDR3 sequence is CATKSGTSEQETQYF. The CDR3 DNA reads as TGTGCCACCAAATCCGGGACTAGCGAGCAAGAGACCCAGTACTTC.

The chain is built from TRBV12-3 or TRBV12-4 and TRBJ1-1; D is unclear. Trimming took off 8 bases at V and 4 bases at J, with 26 bases between the two ends. This CDR3 has 17 amino acids. CDR3 sequence reads: CASWTGIAASGSTEAFF. The DNA for the CDR3 is TGTGCCAGCTGGACCGGGATAGCTGCGAGTGGAAGCACTGAAGCTTTCTTT.

This clonotype was recorded many times. V is TRBV4-1 and J is TRBJ2-6; a possible D gene is TRBD2 (6 bases). Deletions cut 0 bases from V and 4 bases from J, with 13 bases between. CDR3 size: 17 residues. The germline CDR1 and CDR2 sequences are MGHRA and YSYEKL. The CDR3 region is CASSQEKEGSGANVLTF. CDR3 coding DNA: TGCGCCAGCAGCCAAGAAAAGGAGGGCAGCGGGGCCAACGTCCTGACTTTC.

This clonotype was seen at least ten times. The chain uses TRBV27 and TRBJ1-2, with D perhaps matching TRBD1 (5 bases). Trimming took 3 bases from V and 4 from J, leaving 12 bases between them. Germline V CDR1 and CDR2: MNHEY, SMNVEV (reference sequence). This CDR3 is built from 14 residues. CDR3 in DNA: TGTGCCAGCAGTTTTCTCCCCGACAGCTATGGCTACACCTTC. This encodes CASSFLPDSYGYTF.

This rearrangement joins TRBV20-1 to TRBJ1-2; the D is unclear. Germline-derived CDR1 and CDR2 are DFQATT and SNEGSKA (reference sequence). The CDR3 runs to 13 residues. The V end was cut by 6 bases, the J end by 4 bases, with 15 bases between. DNA of the CDR3: TGCAGTGCCAAAACGGACCGAAGCTATGGCTACACCTTC. It yields the protein CSAKTDRSYGYTF.